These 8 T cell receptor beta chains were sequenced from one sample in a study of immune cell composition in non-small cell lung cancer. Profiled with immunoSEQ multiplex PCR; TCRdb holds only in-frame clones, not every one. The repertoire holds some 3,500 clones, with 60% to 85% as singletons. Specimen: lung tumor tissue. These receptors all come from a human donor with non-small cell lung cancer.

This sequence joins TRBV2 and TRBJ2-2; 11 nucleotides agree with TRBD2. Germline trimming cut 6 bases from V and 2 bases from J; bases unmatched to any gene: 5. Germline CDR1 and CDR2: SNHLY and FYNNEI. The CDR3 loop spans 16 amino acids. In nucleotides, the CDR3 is TGTGCCAGCAGGCGACTAGCGGGGATTAACACCGGGGAGCTGTTTTTT. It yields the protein CASRRLAGINTGELFF. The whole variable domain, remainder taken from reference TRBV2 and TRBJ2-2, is EPEVTQTPSHQVTQMGQEVILRCVPISNHLYFYWYRQILGQKVEFLVSFYNNEISEKSEIFDDQFSVERPDGSNFTLKIRSTKLEDSAMYFCASRRLAGINTGELFFGEGSRLTVL.

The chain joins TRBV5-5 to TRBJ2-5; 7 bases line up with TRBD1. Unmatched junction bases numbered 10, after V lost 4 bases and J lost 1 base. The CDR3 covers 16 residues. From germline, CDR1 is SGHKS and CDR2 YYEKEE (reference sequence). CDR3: CASSEQGQAAQETQYF. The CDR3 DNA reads TGTGCCAGCAGCGAACAAGGACAGGCTGCCCAAGAGACCCAGTACTTC.

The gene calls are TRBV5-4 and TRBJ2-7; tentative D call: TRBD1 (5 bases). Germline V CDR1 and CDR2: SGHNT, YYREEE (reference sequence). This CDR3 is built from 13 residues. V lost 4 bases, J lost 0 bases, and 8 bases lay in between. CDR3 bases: TGTGCCAGCAGCCCGGACATCTCCTACGAGCAGTACTTC. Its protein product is CASSPDISYEQYF. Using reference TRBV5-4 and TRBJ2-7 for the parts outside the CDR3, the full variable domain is ETGVTQSPTHLIKTRGQQVTLRCSSQSGHNTVSWYQQALGQGPQFIFQYYREEENGRGNFPPRFSGLQFPNYSSELNVNALELDDSALYLCASSPDISYEQYFGPGTRLTVT.

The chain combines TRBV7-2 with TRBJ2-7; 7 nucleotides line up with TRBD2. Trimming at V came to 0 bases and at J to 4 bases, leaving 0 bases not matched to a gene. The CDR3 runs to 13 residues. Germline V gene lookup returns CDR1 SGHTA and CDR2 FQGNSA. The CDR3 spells CASSLARGYEQYF. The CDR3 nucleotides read TGTGCCAGCAGCTTAGCGCGGGGGTACGAGCAGTACTTC.

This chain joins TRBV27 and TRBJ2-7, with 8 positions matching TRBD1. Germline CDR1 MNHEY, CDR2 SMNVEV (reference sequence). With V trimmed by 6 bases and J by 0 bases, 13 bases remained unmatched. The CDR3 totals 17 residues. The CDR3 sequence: CASSKVGSQGASYEQYF. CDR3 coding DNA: TGTGCCAGCAGCAAGGTGGGCAGTCAGGGGGCCTCCTACGAGCAGTACTTC.

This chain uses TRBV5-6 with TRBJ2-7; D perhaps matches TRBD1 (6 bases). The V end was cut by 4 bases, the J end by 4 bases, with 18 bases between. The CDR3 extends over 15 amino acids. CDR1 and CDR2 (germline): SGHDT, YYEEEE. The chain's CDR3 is CASSQTGTLSYEQYF. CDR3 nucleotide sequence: TGTGCCAGCAGCCAAACCGGGACATTATCATACGAGCAGTACTTC.

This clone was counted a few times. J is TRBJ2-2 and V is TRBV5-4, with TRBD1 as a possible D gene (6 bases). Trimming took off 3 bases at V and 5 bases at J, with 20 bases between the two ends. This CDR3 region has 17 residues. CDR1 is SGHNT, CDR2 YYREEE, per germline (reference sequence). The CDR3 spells CASSSSGHGGRTGELFF. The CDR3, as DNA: TGTGCCAGCAGCTCCTCGGGACATGGTGGAAGGACCGGGGAGCTGTTTTTT. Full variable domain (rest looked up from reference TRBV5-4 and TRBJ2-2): ETGVTQSPTHLIKTRGQQVTLRCSSQSGHNTVSWYQQALGQGPQFIFQYYREEENGRGNFPPRFSGLQFPNYSSELNVNALELDDSALYLCASSSSGHGGRTGELFFGEGSRLTVL.

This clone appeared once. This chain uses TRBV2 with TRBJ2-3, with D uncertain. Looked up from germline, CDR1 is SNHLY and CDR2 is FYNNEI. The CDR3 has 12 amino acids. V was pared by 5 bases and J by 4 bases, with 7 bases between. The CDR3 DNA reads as TGTGCCAGCAGTCCCCAGGCAGATACGCAGTATTTT. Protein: CASSPQADTQYF.